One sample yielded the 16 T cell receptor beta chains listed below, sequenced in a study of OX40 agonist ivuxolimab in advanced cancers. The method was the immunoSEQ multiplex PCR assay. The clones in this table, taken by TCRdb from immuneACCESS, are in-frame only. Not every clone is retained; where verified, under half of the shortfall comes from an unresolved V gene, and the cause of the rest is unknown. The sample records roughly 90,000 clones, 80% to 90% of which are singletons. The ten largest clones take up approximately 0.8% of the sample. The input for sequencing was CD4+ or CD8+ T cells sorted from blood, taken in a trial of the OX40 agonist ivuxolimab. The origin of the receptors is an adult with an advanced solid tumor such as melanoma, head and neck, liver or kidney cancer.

The CDR3 reads CASSLSRQGGTEAFF. The CDR3 coding sequence is TGTGCCAGCAGTTTATCGAGGCAGGGGGGCACTGAAGCTTTCTTT. V usage is TRBV27 and J usage is TRBJ1-1, with 7 bases aligning to TRBD1. Germline-derived CDR1 and CDR2 are MNHEY and SMNVEV (reference sequence). J lost 4 bases, V lost 0 bases, and 5 bases had no gene match. CDR3 size: 15 residues.

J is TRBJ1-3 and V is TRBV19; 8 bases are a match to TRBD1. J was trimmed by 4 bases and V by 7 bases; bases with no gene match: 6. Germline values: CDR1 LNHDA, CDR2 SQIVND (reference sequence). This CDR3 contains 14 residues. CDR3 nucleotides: TGTGCCAGTATTCACCCAGGGGGCGGAAACACCATATATTTT. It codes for CASIHPGGGNTIYF.

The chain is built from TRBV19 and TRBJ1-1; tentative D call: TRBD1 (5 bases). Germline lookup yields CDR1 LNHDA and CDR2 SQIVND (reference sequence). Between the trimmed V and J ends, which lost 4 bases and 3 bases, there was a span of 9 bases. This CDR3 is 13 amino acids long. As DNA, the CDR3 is TGTGCCAGTAGTAGGGGACTGGACACTGAAGCTTTCTTT. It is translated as CASSRGLDTEAFF. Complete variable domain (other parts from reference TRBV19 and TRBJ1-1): DGGITQSPKYLFRKEGQNVTLSCEQNLNHDAMYWYRQDPGQGLRLIYYSQIVNDFQKGDIAEGYSVSREKKESFPLTVTSAQKNPTAFYLCASSRGLDTEAFFGQGTRLTVV.

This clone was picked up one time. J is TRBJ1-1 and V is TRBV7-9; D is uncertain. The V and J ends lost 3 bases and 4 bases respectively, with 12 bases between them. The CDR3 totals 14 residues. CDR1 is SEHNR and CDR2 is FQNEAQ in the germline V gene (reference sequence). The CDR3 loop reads CASSLRSGSTEAFF. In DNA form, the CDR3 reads TGTGCCAGCAGCTTGCGTTCTGGTAGCACTGAAGCTTTCTTT.

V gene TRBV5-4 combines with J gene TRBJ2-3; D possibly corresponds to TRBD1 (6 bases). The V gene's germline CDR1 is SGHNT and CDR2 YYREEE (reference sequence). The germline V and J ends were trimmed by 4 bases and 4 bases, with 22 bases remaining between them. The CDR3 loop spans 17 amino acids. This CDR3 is CASSPGGGHSGADTQYF. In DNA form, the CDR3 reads TGTGCCAGCAGCCCGGGTGGGGGACACTCAGGCGCAGATACGCAGTATTTT.

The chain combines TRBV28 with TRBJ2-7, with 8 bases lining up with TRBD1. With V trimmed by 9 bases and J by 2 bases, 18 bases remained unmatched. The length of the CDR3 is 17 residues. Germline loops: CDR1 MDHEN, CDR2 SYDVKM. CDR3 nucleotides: TGTGCCAGTACGGGGCAGGGGGCTAGAACAGGCGCCTACGAGCAGTACTTC. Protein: CASTGQGARTGAYEQYF.

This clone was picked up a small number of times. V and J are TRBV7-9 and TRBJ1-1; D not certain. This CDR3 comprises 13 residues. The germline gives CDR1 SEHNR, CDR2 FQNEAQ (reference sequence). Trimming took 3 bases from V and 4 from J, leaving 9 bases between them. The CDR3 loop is CASSFEGSTEAFF. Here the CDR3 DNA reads TGTGCCAGCAGCTTTGAAGGGAGCACTGAAGCTTTCTTT.

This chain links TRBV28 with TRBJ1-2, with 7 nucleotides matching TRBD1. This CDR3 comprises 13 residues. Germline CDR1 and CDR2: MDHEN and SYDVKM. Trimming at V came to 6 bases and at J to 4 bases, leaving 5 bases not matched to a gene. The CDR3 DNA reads TGTGCCAGCAGGCCTCAGGGGGGCTATGGCTACACCTTC. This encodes CASRPQGGYGYTF.

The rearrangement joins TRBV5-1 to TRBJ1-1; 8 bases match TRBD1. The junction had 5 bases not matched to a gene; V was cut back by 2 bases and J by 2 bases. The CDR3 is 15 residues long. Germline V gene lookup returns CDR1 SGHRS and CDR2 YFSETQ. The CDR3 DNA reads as TGCGCCAGCAGCTTAGGTTCAGGGGGCAACACTGAAGCTTTCTTT. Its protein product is CASSLGSGGNTEAFF.

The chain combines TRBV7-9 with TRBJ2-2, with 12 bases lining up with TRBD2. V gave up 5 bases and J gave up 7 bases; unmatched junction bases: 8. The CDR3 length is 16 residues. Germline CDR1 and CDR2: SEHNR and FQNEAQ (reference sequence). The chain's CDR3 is CASSLGLAGSVGELFF. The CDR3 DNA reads TGTGCCAGCAGCCTCGGACTAGCGGGGTCGGTCGGGGAGCTGTTTTTT.

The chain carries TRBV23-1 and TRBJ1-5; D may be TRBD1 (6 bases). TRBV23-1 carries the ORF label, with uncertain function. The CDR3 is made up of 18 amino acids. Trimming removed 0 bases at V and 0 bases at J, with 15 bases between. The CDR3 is CASSQSHRARYSNQPQHF. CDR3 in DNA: TGCGCCAGCAGTCAATCGCACAGGGCGAGGTATAGCAATCAGCCCCAGCATTTT.

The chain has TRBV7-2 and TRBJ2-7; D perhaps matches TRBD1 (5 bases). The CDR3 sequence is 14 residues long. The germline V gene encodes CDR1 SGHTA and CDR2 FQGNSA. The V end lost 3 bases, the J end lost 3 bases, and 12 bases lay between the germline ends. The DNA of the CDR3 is TGTGCCAGCAGCTTGGGGCTAGACAGCTACGAGCAGTACTTC. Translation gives CASSLGLDSYEQYF.

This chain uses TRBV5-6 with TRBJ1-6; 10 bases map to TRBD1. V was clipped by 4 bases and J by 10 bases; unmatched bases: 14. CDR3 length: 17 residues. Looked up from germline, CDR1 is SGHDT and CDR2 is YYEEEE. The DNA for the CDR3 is TGTGCCAGCAGCCTATTTTCCAGACAGGGGGCGTCCTCACCCCTCCACTTT. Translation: CASSLFSRQGASSPLHF.

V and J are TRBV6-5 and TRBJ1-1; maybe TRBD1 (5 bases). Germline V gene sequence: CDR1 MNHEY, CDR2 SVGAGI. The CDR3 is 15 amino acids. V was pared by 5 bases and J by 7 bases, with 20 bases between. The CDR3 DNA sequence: TGTGCCAGCAGTCTCGCAAGGGGAGTGTCTAGTGAAGCTTTCTTT. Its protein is CASSLARGVSSEAFF.

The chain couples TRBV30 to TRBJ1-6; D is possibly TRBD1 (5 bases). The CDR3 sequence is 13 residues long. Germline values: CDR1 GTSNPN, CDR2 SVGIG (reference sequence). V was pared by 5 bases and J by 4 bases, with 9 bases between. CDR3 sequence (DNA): TGTGCCTGGGGGGGAGATTATAATTCACCCCTCCACTTT. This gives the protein CAWGGDYNSPLHF.

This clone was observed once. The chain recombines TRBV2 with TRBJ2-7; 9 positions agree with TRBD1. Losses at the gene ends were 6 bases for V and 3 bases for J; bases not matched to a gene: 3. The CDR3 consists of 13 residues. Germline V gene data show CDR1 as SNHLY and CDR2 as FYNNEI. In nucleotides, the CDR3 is TGTGCCAGCAGCGGGGACAGGGACTACGAGCAGTACTTC. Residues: CASSGDRDYEQYF.